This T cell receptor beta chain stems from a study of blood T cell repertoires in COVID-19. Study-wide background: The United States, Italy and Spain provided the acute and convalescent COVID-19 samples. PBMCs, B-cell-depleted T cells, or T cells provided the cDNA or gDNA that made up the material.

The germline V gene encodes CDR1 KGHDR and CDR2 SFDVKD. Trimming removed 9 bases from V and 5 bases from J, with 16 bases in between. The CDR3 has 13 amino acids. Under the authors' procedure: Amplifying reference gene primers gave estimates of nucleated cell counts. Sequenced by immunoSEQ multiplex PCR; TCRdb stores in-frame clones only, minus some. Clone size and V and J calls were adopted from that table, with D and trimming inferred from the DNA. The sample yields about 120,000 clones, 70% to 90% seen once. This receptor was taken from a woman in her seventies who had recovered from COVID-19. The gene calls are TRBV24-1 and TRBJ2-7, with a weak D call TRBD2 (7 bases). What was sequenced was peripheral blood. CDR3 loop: CATGGGAVNEQYF. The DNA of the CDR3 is TGTGCCACCGGAGGGGGGGCCGTAAACGAGCAGTACTTC.